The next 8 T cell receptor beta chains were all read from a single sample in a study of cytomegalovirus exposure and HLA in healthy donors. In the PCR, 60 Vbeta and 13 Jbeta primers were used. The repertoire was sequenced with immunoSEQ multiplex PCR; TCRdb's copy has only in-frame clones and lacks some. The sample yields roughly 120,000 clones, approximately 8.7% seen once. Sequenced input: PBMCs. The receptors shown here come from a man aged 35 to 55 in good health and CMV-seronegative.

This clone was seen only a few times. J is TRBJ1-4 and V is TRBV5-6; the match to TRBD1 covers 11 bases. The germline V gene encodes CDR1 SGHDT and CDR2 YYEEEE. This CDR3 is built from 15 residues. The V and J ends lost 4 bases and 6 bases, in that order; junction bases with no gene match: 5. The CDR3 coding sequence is TGTGCCAGCAGCGTACCGGGACAGGGGGATGAAAAACTGTTTTTT. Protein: CASSVPGQGDEKLFF.

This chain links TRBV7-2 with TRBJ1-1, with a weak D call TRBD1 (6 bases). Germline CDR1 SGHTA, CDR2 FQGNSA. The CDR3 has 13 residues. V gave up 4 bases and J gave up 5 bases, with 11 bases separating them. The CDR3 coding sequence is TGTGCCAGCAGCTCACAGGGCGGGACTGAAGCTTTCTTT. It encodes CASSSQGGTEAFF.

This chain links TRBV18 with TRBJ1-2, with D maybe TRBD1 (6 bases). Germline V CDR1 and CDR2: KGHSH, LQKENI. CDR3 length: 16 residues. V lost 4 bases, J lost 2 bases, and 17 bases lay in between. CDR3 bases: TGTGCCAGCTCACAAAGGGGGTATGATTCAAACTATGGCTACACCTTC. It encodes CASSQRGYDSNYGYTF. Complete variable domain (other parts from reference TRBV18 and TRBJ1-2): NAGVMQNPRHLVRRRGQEARLRCSPMKGHSHVYWYRQLPEEGLKFMVYLQKENIIDESGMPKERFSAEFPKEGPSILRIQQVVRGDSAAYFCASSQRGYDSNYGYTFGSGTRLTVV.

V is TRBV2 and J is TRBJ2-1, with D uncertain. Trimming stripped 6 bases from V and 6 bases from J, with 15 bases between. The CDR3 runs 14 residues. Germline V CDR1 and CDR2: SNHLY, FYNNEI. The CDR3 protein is CASSQFLRANEQFF. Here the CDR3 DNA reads TGTGCCAGCAGCCAATTTCTTCGCGCCAATGAGCAGTTCTTC.

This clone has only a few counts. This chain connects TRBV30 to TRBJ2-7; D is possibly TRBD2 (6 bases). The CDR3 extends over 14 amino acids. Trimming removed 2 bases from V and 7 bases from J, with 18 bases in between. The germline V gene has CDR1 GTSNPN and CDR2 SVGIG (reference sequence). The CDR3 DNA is TGTGCCTGGAGTATCGGGGAGGAACTGAGTGAGCAGTACTTC. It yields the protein CAWSIGEELSEQYF.

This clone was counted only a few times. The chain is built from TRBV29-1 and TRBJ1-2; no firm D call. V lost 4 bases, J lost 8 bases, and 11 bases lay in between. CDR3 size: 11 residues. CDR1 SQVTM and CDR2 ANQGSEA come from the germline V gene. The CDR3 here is CSVALGGGYTF. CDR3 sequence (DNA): TGCAGCGTTGCTCTCGGAGGCGGCTACACCTTC.

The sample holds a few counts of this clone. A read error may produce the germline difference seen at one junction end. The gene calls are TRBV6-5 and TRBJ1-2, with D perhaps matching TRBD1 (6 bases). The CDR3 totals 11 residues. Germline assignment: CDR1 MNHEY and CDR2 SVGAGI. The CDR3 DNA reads TGTGCCAGCAGTTCCTATTTGGGGACATTTTTC. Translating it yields CASSSYLGTFF.

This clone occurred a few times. Here the CDR3 reads CASSLDGRGAGRTEAFF. CDR3 nucleotide sequence: TGCGCCAGCAGCTTGGACGGTCGGGGGGCGGGTAGGACTGAAGCTTTCTTT. This chain uses TRBV5-1 with TRBJ1-1, with D possibly matching TRBD1 (6 bases). CDR3 length: 17 amino acids. Trimming cost V 0 bases and J 5 bases, with 20 bases left between them. Germline assignment: CDR1 SGHRS and CDR2 YFSETQ. Full variable domain (outside the CDR3, taken from reference TRBV5-1 and TRBJ1-1): KAGVTQTPRYLIKTRGQQVTLSCSPISGHRSVSWYQQTPGQGLQFLFEYFSETQRNKGNFPGRFSGRQFSNSRSEMNVSTLELGDSALYLCASSLDGRGAGRTEAFFGQGTRLTVV.